This T cell receptor (beta chain) was captured by sequencing in a study of long-term antiretroviral therapy in people with HIV. Study-wide context: It was about a decade before the 2015 immediate-ART recommendation that the earliest samples were taken. Overall study results and limits: Compared with controls, HIV repertoires showed narrower CDR3 length ranges.

Sequencing relied on immunoSEQ assay v3.0, run at survey level. Repertoires were generated with immunoSEQ multiplex PCR, while TCRdb's copy carries only in-frame clones and drops some. The sample yields some 19,000 clones, roughly 79% seen once. Trimming left V 4 bases short and J 4 bases short, with 16 bases between. This CDR3 is built from 15 residues. Germline CDR1 is SGHNT and CDR2 is YYREEE (reference sequence). Donors each had at least one pre-ART PBMC sample and at least two post-ART ones. This clone was counted a single time. The antigen remains unidentified. The clonotype was recovered from a man in his fifties or sixties with HIV. The chain uses TRBV5-4 and TRBJ2-3, with unresolved D. The sequencing used unsorted PBMCs, collected 2.2 years after starting antiretroviral therapy. The CDR3 here is CASSEAGLRSDTQYF. CDR3 coding DNA: TGTGCCAGCAGCGAGGCCGGCCTAAGGTCAGATACGCAGTATTTT.